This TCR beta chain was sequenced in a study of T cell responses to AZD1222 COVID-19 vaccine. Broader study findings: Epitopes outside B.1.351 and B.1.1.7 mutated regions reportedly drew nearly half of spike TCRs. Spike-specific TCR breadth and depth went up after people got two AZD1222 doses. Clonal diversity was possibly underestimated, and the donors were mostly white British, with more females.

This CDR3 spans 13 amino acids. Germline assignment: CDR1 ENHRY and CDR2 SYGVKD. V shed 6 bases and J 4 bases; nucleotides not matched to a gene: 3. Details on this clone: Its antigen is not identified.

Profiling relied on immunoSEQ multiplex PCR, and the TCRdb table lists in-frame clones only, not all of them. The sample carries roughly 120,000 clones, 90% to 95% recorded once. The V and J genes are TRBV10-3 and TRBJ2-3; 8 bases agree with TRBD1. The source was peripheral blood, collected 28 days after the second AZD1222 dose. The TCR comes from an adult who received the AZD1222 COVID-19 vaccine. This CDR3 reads CAIRDRAADTQYF. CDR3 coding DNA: TGTGCCATCAGGGACAGGGCCGCAGATACGCAGTATTTT.